A single sample is the source of the 7 T cell receptor beta chains below, sequenced in a study of OX40 agonist ivuxolimab in advanced cancers. Repertoires were generated with immunoSEQ multiplex PCR, while TCRdb's copy carries only in-frame clones and drops some. This table has about 64,000 clones, 91% appearing once. The sequencing used CD4+ or CD8+ T cells sorted from blood, collected in a trial of the OX40 agonist ivuxolimab. These receptors were taken from an adult with an advanced solid tumor such as melanoma, head and neck, liver or kidney cancer.

The table lists this clone with a count of one. V gene TRBV27 combines with J gene TRBJ1-1, with D possibly matching TRBD1 (6 bases). Germline V lookup: CDR1 MNHEY, CDR2 SMNVEV (reference sequence). This CDR3 comprises 16 residues. Deletions cut 0 bases from V and 6 bases from J, with 17 bases between. DNA for the CDR3: TGTGCCAGCAGTTTATCGGCACAGGGTTCGGGCGCTGAAGCTTTCTTT. This sequence encodes CASSLSAQGSGAEAFF.

The chain employs TRBV28 and TRBJ1-6; perhaps TRBD1 as D (6 bases). Trimming left V 6 bases short and J 7 bases short, with 16 bases between. The CDR3 length is 15 residues. Germline-derived CDR1 and CDR2 are MDHEN and SYDVKM. Here the CDR3 reads CASRRTGRENSPLHF. The CDR3 DNA reads TGTGCCAGCAGGCGCACAGGGAGGGAAAATTCACCCCTCCACTTT.

The CDR3 nucleotides read TGTGCCAGCAGCGCCTCGGGGGGAGTGGATGAGCAGTACTTC. Encoded protein: CASSASGGVDEQYF. V is TRBV25-1 and J is TRBJ2-7; TRBD2 matches at 7 bases. Germline loops: CDR1 MGHDK, CDR2 SYGVNS. This CDR3 has 14 residues. With V trimmed by 6 bases and J by 7 bases, 12 bases remained unmatched.

The chain recombines TRBV18 with TRBJ2-7, with D maybe TRBD2 (5 bases). Trimming pared 4 bases from V and 0 bases from J, leaving 13 bases between. The CDR3 is made up of 15 amino acids. Germline assignment: CDR1 KGHSH and CDR2 LQKENI. For the CDR3, the DNA is TGTGCCAGCTCACTGTCGACGGGGAGCTCCTACGAGCAGTACTTC. Translating it yields CASSLSTGSSYEQYF. Variable domain in full (rest from reference TRBV18 and TRBJ2-7): NAGVMQNPRHLVRRRGQEARLRCSPMKGHSHVYWYRQLPEEGLKFMVYLQKENIIDESGMPKERFSAEFPKEGPSILRIQQVVRGDSAAYFCASSLSTGSSYEQYFGPGTRLTVT.

The rearrangement links TRBV6-1 to TRBJ2-3, with 7 bases lining up with TRBD2. The junction had 9 bases not matched to a gene; V was cut back by 4 bases and J by 2 bases. This CDR3 has 16 amino acids. CDR1 and CDR2 (germline): MNHNS, SASEGT. Here the CDR3 reads CASSAAGAGATDTQYF. The CDR3 nucleotides are TGTGCCAGCAGTGCGGCGGGAGCTGGAGCCACAGATACGCAGTATTTT.

The chain links TRBV18 to TRBJ1-5; 9 bases line up with TRBD1. The trim removed 3 bases at V and 1 base at J, leaving 4 bases unmatched. The CDR3 spans 16 residues. Germline V gives CDR1 KGHSH, CDR2 LQKENI. CDR3 region: CASSPGTGLSNQPQHF. DNA of the CDR3: TGTGCCAGCTCACCTGGGACAGGGTTAAGCAATCAGCCCCAGCATTTT.

The DNA for the CDR3 is TGTGCCAGCAGTTACTCGCGGGGTTTTAACACCGGGGAGCTGTTTTTT. Translating it yields CASSYSRGFNTGELFF. The J gene is TRBJ2-2, the V gene TRBV6-5, with D possibly TRBD2 on 6 matching bases. The germline CDR1 and CDR2 sequences are MNHEY and SVGAGI. Between the trimmed V and J ends, which lost 0 bases and 2 bases, there was a span of 10 bases. This CDR3 is built from 16 residues.